This T cell receptor (beta chain) was sequenced for a study of cytomegalovirus exposure and HLA in healthy donors. Findings and limits, study-wide: TCR beta V segments were, for the most part, productive about 87% or about 30% of the time in an earlier analysis.

Primers for the PCR totalled 60 Vbeta and 13 Jbeta. The protocol was immunoSEQ multiplex PCR, while the TCRdb copy is restricted to in-frame clones and leaves out a portion. Altogether about 260,000 clones are present, 84% being singletons, with the ten largest covering 2%. The V gene's germline CDR1 is SGHRS and CDR2 YFSETQ. There are 17 residues in the CDR3. The V gene end was trimmed by 2 bases and the J gene end by 2 bases; junction bases not matched to a gene: 10. As for this clone: The antigen remains undetermined.

This chain joins TRBV5-1 and TRBJ2-7; 10 bases map to TRBD1. Sequenced: PBMCs. This TCR derives from a middle-aged woman in good health and CMV-seropositive. The CDR3 bases are TGCGCCAGCAGCTTAGGGACAGGGGCGACTAGGGCCTACGAGCAGTACTTC. This sequence encodes CASSLGTGATRAYEQYF.